This T cell receptor (beta chain) comes out of a study of PD-1 blockade in classical Hodgkin lymphoma. This CDR3 is 14 amino acids long. V lost 4 bases, J lost 1 base, and 8 bases lay in between. Germline CDR1 reads MNHNY; CDR2 reads SVGAGI (reference sequence). The patients all showed relapse after autologous stem cell transplantation, while their brentuximab vedotin exposure varied. Patients reached a best response of complete response, partial response or progressive disease. Details on this clone: Its target is not known.

Sequencing used immunoSEQ multiplex PCR; TCRdb keeps in-frame clones, though not all of them. The table lists 15,000 to 17,000 clones, over 70% of them singletons. Study-wide points: CD4+ TCR diversity rose significantly by C4D1, and CD8+ TCR diversity did not.

The receptor comes from a human donor with classical Hodgkin lymphoma. The chain employs TRBV6-6 and TRBJ1-3; the D gene is possibly TRBD1 (5 bases). This sample comprised peripheral blood mononuclear cells (PBMCs), obtained before the second cycle of nivolumab. Here the CDR3 DNA reads TGTGCCAGCAGTTTGGGGGTGTCTGGAAACACCATATATTTT. Translating gives CASSLGVSGNTIYF.